A single count supports the clone carrying this TCR beta chain. The antigen is unknown. V was cut by 4 bases and J by 2 bases, with 16 bases left in between. CDR3 length: 15 residues. From germline, CDR1 is SGDLS and CDR2 YYNGEE. This sample is drawn from a study of post-analysis software for immune sequencing data. Study details: Disease courses included relapsing-remitting, secondary progressive and progressive-relapsing multiple sclerosis.

Study-level results: When compared against controls, multiple sclerosis patients showed significantly lower normalized Chao1 diversity. Five or six TRBV segments, TRBV5-6, TRBV5-1 and TRBV20-1 among them, were found more frequent in patients than controls.

Unique molecular identifiers were present in the TCR beta cDNA libraries. cDNA molecules numbering around 500,000 came from roughly 1 to 10 million T cells. TCRdb re-derived calls from the PCR reads in MiXCR, one entry per CDR3 protein. The sample consists of hundreds of thousands of distinct CDR3 sequences, about 57% of them appearing once. The rearrangement uses TRBV9 and TRBJ2-7; possible D gene TRBD1, 6 bases. The receptor was isolated from a girl aged 5 to 17 with multiple sclerosis. Source material: blood. In DNA form, the CDR3 reads TGTGCCAGCAGCCCGCGGACAGCAGCAGCCTACGAGCAGTACTTC. As protein: CASSPRTAAAYEQYF.